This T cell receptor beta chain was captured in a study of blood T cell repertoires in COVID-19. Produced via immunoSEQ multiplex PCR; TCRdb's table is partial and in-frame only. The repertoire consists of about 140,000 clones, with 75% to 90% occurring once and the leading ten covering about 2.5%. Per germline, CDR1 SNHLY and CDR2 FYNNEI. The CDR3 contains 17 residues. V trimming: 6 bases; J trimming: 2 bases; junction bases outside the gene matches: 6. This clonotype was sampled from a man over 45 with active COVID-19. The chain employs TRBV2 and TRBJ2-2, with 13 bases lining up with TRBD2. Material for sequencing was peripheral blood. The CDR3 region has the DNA TGTGCCAGCAGGGCGACTAGCGGGGGGTTAAACACCGGGGAGCTGTTTTTT. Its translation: CASRATSGGLNTGELFF. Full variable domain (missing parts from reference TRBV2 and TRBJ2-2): EPEVTQTPSHQVTQMGQEVILRCVPISNHLYFYWYRQILGQKVEFLVSFYNNEISEKSEIFDDQFSVERPDGSNFTLKIRSTKLEDSAMYFCASRATSGGLNTGELFFGEGSRLTVL.